Described below is a single TCR beta chain sequence and its context. The target antigen is unknown. Only Caucasian adults living in Nashville, Tennessee made up the donor group. V dropped 1 base and J dropped 2 bases, with 15 bases sitting between them. Germline CDR1 is WSHSY and CDR2 is SAAADI. The CDR3 sequence is 18 residues long. Profiled with immunoSEQ multiplex PCR; TCRdb holds only in-frame clones, not every one. Of some 1 million clones listed, approximately 68% were seen once; the top ten hold around 1.4%. This entry belongs to a study of shared clonotypes between healthy human individuals. Study-wide findings and caveats: The generation probabilities recorded for non-shared clonotypes fell below those of clonotypes shared by all four donors.

The specimen was memory CD4+ T cells sorted from blood. Subset defined: CD45RA-negative fraction. The TCR originated in a young man in good health. The V call is TRBV10-2, the J call TRBJ2-6; D unresolved. For the CDR3, the DNA is TGCGCCAGCAGTGAGTTGGGCAGATTGGCGGCTGGGGCCAACGTCCTGACTTTC. It yields the protein CASSELGRLAAGANVLTF.